The rows below give T cell receptor beta chains drawn from one sample of a study of blood T cell repertoires in COVID-19. Clones were sequenced by immunoSEQ multiplex PCR, and TCRdb holds only the in-frame ones, with some missing. Of about 33,000 clones in the sample, about 80% are singletons; the top ten hold approximately 15%. The sample was peripheral blood. Every receptor here comes from a man in his 70s with acute or convalescent COVID-19. Each CDR3 is given with its conserved first and last residue. Fields, in order: clone size, V gene, CDR3 protein. Rows give clone size only sometimes, using once, few, many, or a class for an expanded clone.

clone size: .
V gene: TRBV6-2/TRBV6-3
CDR3 protein: CASSYLAGVSYEQYF

clone size: .
V gene: TRBV10-3
CDR3 protein: CAISEQTSNYGYTF

clone size: .
V gene: TRBV30
CDR3 protein: CAWRRPDRGGAFF

clone size: .
V gene: TRBV10-3
CDR3 protein: CAISESGQGGTEAFF

clone size: .
V gene: TRBV9
CDR3 protein: CASSVQGKDEQFF

clone size: .
V gene: TRBV12-5
CDR3 protein: CASGLMQAYSNQPQHF

clone size: .
V gene: TRBV5-6
CDR3 protein: CASSRGQGGPGELFF

clone size: .
V gene: TRBV4-3
CDR3 protein: CASSQDKQILGGYTF

clone size: .
V gene: TRBV6-5
CDR3 protein: CASSYSRLYNSPLHF

clone size: few
V gene: TRBV7-2
CDR3 protein: CASSPNNYGYTF

clone size: .
V gene: TRBV9
CDR3 protein: CASSARQGVVDGANVLTF

clone size: .
V gene: TRBV24-1
CDR3 protein: CATSDLRGAGLGNEQFF

clone size: .
V gene: TRBV7-9
CDR3 protein: CASSLAGLGNEQFF

clone size: few
V gene: TRBV25-1
CDR3 protein: CASSEDRGLNEKLFF

clone size: .
V gene: TRBV7-9
CDR3 protein: CASSSRGPGQETQYF

clone size: .
V gene: TRBV10-2
CDR3 protein: CASSEPRGLDGYTF

clone size: .
V gene: TRBV28
CDR3 protein: CASTGYNEQFF

clone size: .
V gene: TRBV7-2
CDR3 protein: CASSRIGRGRSSGVEAFF

clone size: .
V gene: TRBV18
CDR3 protein: CASSETQGDTQYF

clone size: few
V gene: TRBV11-3
CDR3 protein: CASSPLRGNLNTEAFF

clone size: .
V gene: TRBV15
CDR3 protein: CATRREGGTTNEKLFF

clone size: .
V gene: TRBV6-5
CDR3 protein: CASSPPGGAGELFF

clone size: .
V gene: TRBV27
CDR3 protein: CASRKGGGLRNTEAFF

clone size: .
V gene: TRBV28
CDR3 protein: CASSKGGSNQPQHF

clone size: .
V gene: TRBV10-1
CDR3 protein: CASSESGGFGSKNIQYF

clone size: .
V gene: TRBV5-4
CDR3 protein: CASSFVPGTSGTNTQTQYF

clone size: .
V gene: TRBV5-1
CDR3 protein: CASSGGLAGAGGELFF

clone size: few
V gene: TRBV12-5
CDR3 protein: CASSAGSSGGTDTQYF

clone size: .
V gene: TRBV7-9
CDR3 protein: CASSPGTSGVDEQFF

clone size: .
V gene: TRBV11-3
CDR3 protein: CASSLDSGTQETQYF

clone size: .
V gene: TRBV3-1/TRBV3-2
CDR3 protein: CASSQDPQGLGNEQFF

clone size: .
V gene: TRBV5-4
CDR3 protein: CASSLVEPGELFF

clone size: .
V gene: TRBV5-1
CDR3 protein: CASSSGTGSDEQYF

clone size: .
V gene: TRBV19
CDR3 protein: CASSIQGVGANVLTF

clone size: .
V gene: TRBV7-2
CDR3 protein: CASSEWGQRQETQYF

clone size: .
V gene: TRBV20-1
CDR3 protein: CSASQGQLLHQPQHF

clone size: .
V gene: TRBV30
CDR3 protein: CACRQGTYEQYF

clone size: .
V gene: TRBV4-1
CDR3 protein: CASSQDPQGAYNEQFF

clone size: .
V gene: TRBV9
CDR3 protein: CASGRRTGGNYGYTF

clone size: once
V gene: TRBV7-8
CDR3 protein: CASNDWGLAGREQYF